This is a list of T cell receptor beta chains from one sample in a study of response to subunit inactivated influenza vaccine. TCRdb called the RT-PCR reads again in MiXCR, with one record for every CDR3 protein. Of fewer than 600,000 distinct CDR3 sequences in the sample, under 8.5% were seen once. Material: PBMCs from blood, obtained about 24 months after vaccination. These receptors were collected from a man aged 50-75 years who received an inactivated influenza vaccine. CDR3s include the opening cysteine and the closing phenylalanine or tryptophan. The D gene is left open where the match is weak. Clone size is shown for a subset of rows, as once, few, many or a class of expanded clone.

TRBV6-1,NA,TRBJ2-2,TRBD1,CASIRGTGLPTGELFF,TGTGCCAGCATCCGGGGGACAGGGCTTCCCACCGGGGAGCTGTTTTTT
TRBV20-1,NA,TRBJ2-7,NA,CSASRDATYEQYF,TGCAGTGCTAGTCGGGACGCCACCTACGAGCAGTACTTC
TRBV5-1,many,TRBJ2-3,NA,CASSLGQGKWDTQYF,TGCGCCAGCAGCTTAGGTCAGGGGAAGTGGGATACGCAGTATTTT
TRBV4-3,NA,TRBJ2-1,NA,CASSQVGVGGNEQFF,TGCGCCAGCAGCCAAGTCGGGGTAGGGGGCAATGAGCAGTTCTTC
TRBV7-2,many,TRBJ2-5,NA,CASSLAYNQETQYF,TGTGCCAGCAGCTTAGCATATAACCAAGAGACCCAGTACTTC
TRBV5-6,NA,TRBJ1-5,NA,CASSWGGSSNQPQHF,TGTGCCAGCAGCTGGGGGGGGAGTAGCAATCAGCCCCAGCATTTT
TRBV19,NA,TRBJ1-5,NA,CASRGFVSNQPQHF,TGTGCCAGTAGGGGGTTCGTATCCAATCAGCCCCAGCATTTT
TRBV20-1,NA,TRBJ2-5,NA,CSASAGSLQETQYF,TGCAGTGCTAGCGCGGGCAGCCTACAAGAGACCCAGTACTTC
TRBV7-2,NA,TRBJ2-1,TRBD2,CASSSTHGLAVEQFF,TGTGCCAGCAGCTCCACACACGGACTAGCGGTTGAGCAGTTCTTC
TRBV11-2,once,TRBJ2-1,TRBD2,CASSPSGRVNEQFF,TGTGCCAGCAGCCCCAGCGGGAGGGTCAATGAGCAGTTCTTC
TRBV29-1,NA,TRBJ2-7,TRBD1,CSVVTGAYEQYF,TGCAGCGTTGTGACAGGGGCCTACGAGCAGTACTTC
TRBV20-1,NA,TRBJ1-5,TRBD1,CSARALGQGAGNQPQHF,TGCAGTGCTAGGGCACTGGGACAGGGGGCAGGCAATCAGCCCCAGCATTTT
TRBV20-1,many,TRBJ2-1,NA,CSEVTEGNEQFF,TGCAGTGAAGTGACCGAAGGCAATGAGCAGTTCTTC
TRBV29-1,NA,TRBJ1-5,TRBD1,CSVAGTGGRHSNQPQHF,TGCAGCGTGGCCGGGACAGGGGGCCGACATAGCAATCAGCCCCAGCATTTT
TRBV20-1,NA,TRBJ2-7,NA,CSARDFGGPPYEQYF,TGCAGTGCTAGAGATTTCGGGGGCCCACCCTACGAGCAGTACTTC
TRBV14,few,TRBJ2-6,TRBD2,CASSVTSVNVLTF,TGTGCCAGCAGCGTCACTAGCGTCAACGTCCTGACTTTC
TRBV12-3/TRBV12-4,many,TRBJ2-2,NA,CASSPLGAGELFF,TGTGCCAGCAGTCCCCTCGGCGCCGGGGAGCTGTTTTTT
TRBV6-5,NA,TRBJ2-5,TRBD2,CASSSSSGGETQYF,TGTGCCAGCAGTTCTAGTAGCGGGGGGGAGACCCAGTACTTC
TRBV12-3/TRBV12-4,NA,TRBJ2-3,NA,CASSLGDGSTDTQYF,TGTGCCAGCAGTTTAGGGGACGGGAGCACAGATACGCAGTATTTT
TRBV5-1,many,TRBJ1-6,NA,CASRREPSQSPLHF,TGCGCCAGCAGGAGGGAGCCAAGTCAGTCACCCCTCCACTTT
TRBV12-3/TRBV12-4,few,TRBJ2-2,TRBD2,CASSPITSGNRIGELFF,TGTGCCAGCAGTCCAATTACTAGCGGGAACAGGATCGGGGAGCTGTTTTTT
TRBV9,few,TRBJ2-1,TRBD2,CASSFLAGGFNEQFF,TGTGCCAGCAGCTTCCTCGCGGGAGGGTTTAATGAGCAGTTCTTC
TRBV4-3,many,TRBJ1-1,NA,CASSRGTENTEAFF,TGCGCCAGCAGCCGGGGGACGGAGAACACTGAAGCTTTCTTT
TRBV27,few,TRBJ2-7,NA,CASRTGPAGYEQYF,TGTGCCAGTCGCACAGGGCCAGCGGGGTACGAGCAGTACTTC
TRBV12-3/TRBV12-4,NA,TRBJ2-7,NA,CASSLRERATYEQYF,TGTGCCAGCAGCCTCAGGGAGAGGGCTACCTACGAGCAGTACTTC
TRBV12-3/TRBV12-4,many,TRBJ2-3,TRBD2,CASSPLASSTDTQYF,TGTGCCAGCAGTCCACTAGCGTCCAGCACAGATACGCAGTATTTT
TRBV15,NA,TRBJ1-5,NA,CATSLQGGNNQPQHF,TGTGCCACCAGCCTACAGGGAGGTAACAATCAGCCCCAGCATTTT
TRBV4-1,few,TRBJ2-1,NA,CASSQGKRGQFF,TGCGCCAGCAGCCAAGGAAAGAGGGGGCAGTTCTTC
TRBV6-1,NA,TRBJ2-1,NA,CASSDRVPLSYNEQFF,TGTGCCAGCAGTGACAGGGTCCCCCTGTCCTACAATGAGCAGTTCTTC
TRBV7-6,NA,TRBJ2-3,TRBD2,CASSLGLAGVRADTQYF,TGTGCCAGCAGCCTGGGACTAGCGGGAGTAAGGGCAGATACGCAGTATTTT
TRBV28,few,TRBJ1-2,TRBD1,CASSLQQGPYGYTF,TGTGCCAGCAGTTTACAACAGGGGCCATATGGCTACACCTTC
TRBV28,few,TRBJ2-7,TRBD1,CASGGQGNYEQYF,TGTGCCAGCGGGGGACAGGGAAATTACGAGCAGTACTTC